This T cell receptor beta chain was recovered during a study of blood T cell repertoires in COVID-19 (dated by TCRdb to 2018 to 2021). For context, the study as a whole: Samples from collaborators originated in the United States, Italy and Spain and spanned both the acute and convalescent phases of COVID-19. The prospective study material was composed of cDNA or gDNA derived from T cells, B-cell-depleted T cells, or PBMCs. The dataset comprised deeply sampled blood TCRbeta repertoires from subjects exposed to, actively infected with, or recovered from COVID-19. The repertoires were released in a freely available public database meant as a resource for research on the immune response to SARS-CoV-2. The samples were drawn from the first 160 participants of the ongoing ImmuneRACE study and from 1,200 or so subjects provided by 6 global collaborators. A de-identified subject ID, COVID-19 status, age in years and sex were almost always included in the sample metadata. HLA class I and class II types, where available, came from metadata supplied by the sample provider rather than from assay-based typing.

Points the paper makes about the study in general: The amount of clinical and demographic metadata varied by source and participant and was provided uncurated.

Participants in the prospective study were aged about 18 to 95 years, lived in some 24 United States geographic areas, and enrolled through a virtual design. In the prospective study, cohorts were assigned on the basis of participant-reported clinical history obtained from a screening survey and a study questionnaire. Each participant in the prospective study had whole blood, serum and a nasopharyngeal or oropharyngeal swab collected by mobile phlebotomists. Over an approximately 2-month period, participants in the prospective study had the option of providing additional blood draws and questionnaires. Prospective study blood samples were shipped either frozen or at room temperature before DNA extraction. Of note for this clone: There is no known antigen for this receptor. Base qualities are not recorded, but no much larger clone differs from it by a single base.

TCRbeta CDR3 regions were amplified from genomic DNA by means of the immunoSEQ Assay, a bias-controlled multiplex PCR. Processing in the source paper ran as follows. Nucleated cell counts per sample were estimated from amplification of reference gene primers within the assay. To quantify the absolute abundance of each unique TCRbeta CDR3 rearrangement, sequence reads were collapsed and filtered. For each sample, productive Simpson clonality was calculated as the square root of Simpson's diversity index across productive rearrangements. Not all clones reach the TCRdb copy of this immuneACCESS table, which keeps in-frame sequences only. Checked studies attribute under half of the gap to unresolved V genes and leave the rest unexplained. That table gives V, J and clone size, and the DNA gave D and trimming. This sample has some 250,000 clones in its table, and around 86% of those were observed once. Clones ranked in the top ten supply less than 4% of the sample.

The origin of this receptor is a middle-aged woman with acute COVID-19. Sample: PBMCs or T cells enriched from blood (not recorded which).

The CDR3 loop reads CSASAGGSEKLFF. The DNA reads as follows: TGCAGTGCTAGTGCTGGCGGATCCGAAAAACTGTTTTTT. The sequence is built from TRBV20-1 and TRBJ1-4; the D gene is not confidently resolved. The CDR3 runs 13 amino acids, cysteine and phenylalanine included. The DNA shown is the 39-base CDR3, in frame from base 1. V is shortened by 3 bases, J by 8 bases, and the region joining them spans 13 bases. CDR1 and CDR2 are read off the germline V gene (reference sequence) as DFQATT and SNEGSKA.